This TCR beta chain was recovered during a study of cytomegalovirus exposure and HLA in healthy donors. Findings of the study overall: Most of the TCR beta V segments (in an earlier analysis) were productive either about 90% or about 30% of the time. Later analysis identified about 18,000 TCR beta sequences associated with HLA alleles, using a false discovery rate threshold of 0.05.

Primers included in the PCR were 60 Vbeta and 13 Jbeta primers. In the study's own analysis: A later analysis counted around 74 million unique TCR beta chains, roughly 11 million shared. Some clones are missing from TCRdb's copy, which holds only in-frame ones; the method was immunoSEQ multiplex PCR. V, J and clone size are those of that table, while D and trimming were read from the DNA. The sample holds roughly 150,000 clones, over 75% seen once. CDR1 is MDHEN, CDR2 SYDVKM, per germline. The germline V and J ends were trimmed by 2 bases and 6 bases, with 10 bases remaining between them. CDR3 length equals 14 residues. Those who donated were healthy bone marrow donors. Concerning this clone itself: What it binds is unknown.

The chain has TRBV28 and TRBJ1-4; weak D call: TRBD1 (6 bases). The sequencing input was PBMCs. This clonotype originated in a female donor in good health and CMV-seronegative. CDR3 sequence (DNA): TGTGCCAGCAGTTTACCAACAGGGTATGAAAAACTGTTTTTT. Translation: CASSLPTGYEKLFF.